This T cell receptor beta chain was sequenced during a study of T cells in Graves' hyperthyroidism and ophthalmopathy. Broader study findings: From stable hyperthyroidism, ophthalmopathy was set apart by a 13 V-J model.

The source material, RNA transcripts, was used to amplify TCR beta CDR3 regions. HTBI primers were used for first-round RT-PCR of the TCR CDR3. TCRdb redid the calling of the multiplex PCR reads with MiXCR, one entry per CDR3 protein. The sample consists of fewer than 350,000 distinct CDR3 sequences, around a fifth of them appearing once. V lost 3 bases to trimming and J lost 4 bases, with 22 bases between them. This CDR3 region has 17 residues. Germline lookup yields CDR1 SGDLS and CDR2 YYNGEE. This clonotype was detected only a few times. Antigen specificity is unknown. Newly diagnosed patients aged 18 to 65 had hyperthyroidism of under 2 months' duration.

The receptor's source is a woman between 50 and 59 years old with Graves' hyperthyroidism. The sample taken for sequencing was blood. The chain couples TRBV9 to TRBJ1-2; a weak D match, TRBD1 (5 bases). CDR3 protein: CASSDKVVSKGPYGYTF. In DNA form, the CDR3 reads TGTGCCAGCAGCGATAAGGTCGTTTCCAAGGGACCCTATGGCTACACCTTC. The full variable domain, with the rest looked up from reference TRBV9 and TRBJ1-2, is DSGVTQTPKHLITATGQRVTLRCSPRSGDLSVYWYQQSLDQGLQFLIQYYNGEERAKGNILERFSAQQFPDLHSELNLSSLELGDSALYFCASSDKVVSKGPYGYTFGSGTRLTVV.